These T cell receptor beta chains were read from a single sample in a study of control samples from healthy donors and cancer patients. Generated by immunoSEQ multiplex PCR, the TCRdb table keeps only in-frame clones and is missing some. The table records about 160,000 clones, 80% to 90% of them present only once. The sequenced sample was blood. These receptor sequences come from a man aged 30 to 39 in good health. Each CDR3 is given without its conserved first and last residue. Clone size appears in some rows only: once, few, many, or a class for an expanded clone.

v_call clone_size cdr3_aa
TRBV6-4 few ASSAAPGTGELF
TRBV11-2 - ASSLDSPGRVNTIY
TRBV7-3 - ASSLGAVESEQY
TRBV5-5 few ASSLGTGVTNTEAF
TRBV19 - ASSIDDRVRQPQH
TRBV19 - ASLTDGHTEAF
TRBV7-9 - ASSLRKGETQY
TRBV18 - ASSPDGVNYGYT
TRBV7-3 - ASSGRQSNQPQH
TRBV6-5 - ASSSTGSNTGELF
TRBV28 - ASNTGGSYEQY